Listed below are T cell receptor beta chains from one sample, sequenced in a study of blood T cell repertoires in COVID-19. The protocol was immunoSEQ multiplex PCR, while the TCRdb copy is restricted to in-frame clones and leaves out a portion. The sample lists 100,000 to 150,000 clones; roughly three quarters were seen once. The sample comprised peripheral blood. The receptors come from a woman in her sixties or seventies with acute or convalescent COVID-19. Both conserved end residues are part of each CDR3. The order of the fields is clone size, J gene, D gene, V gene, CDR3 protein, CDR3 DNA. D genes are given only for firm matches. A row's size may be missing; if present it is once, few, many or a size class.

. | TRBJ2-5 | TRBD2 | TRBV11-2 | CASSFPRLAGKKETQYF | TGTGCCAGCAGCTTCCCTCGACTAGCGGGGAAAAAAGAGACCCAGTACTTC
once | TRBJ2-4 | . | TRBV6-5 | CASRLQGAKNIQYF | TGTGCCAGCAGGTTACAGGGAGCCAAAAACATTCAGTACTTC
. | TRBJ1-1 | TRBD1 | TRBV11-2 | CASSLVQGARRFLHTEAFF | TGTGCCAGCAGCTTAGTTCAGGGGGCCAGGCGATTCCTTCACACTGAAGCTTTCTTT
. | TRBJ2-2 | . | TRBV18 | CASSPQAGGMTGELFF | TGTGCCAGCTCACCTCAGGCAGGAGGGATGACCGGGGAGCTGTTTTTT
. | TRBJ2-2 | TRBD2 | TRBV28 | CASSLGVAGDTGELFF | TGTGCCAGCAGTTTGGGCGTAGCGGGGGACACCGGGGAGCTGTTTTTT
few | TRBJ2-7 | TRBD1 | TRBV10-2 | CASSWPGQLYEQYF | TGCGCCAGCAGTTGGCCGGGACAGCTCTACGAGCAGTACTTC
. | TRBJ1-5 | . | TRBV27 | CASSFSADSNQPQHF | TGTGCCAGCAGTTTTTCAGCGGATAGCAATCAGCCCCAGCATTTT
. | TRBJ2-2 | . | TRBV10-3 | CAISEDNEHRGAVF | TGTGCCATCAGTGAGGACAACGAACACCGGGGAGCTGTTTTT
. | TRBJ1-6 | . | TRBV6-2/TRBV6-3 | CASSYGAGRPKVLSLHF | TGTGCCAGCAGTTACGGTGCGGGAAGGCCGAAGGTGCTTTCCCTCCACTTT
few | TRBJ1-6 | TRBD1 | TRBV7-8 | CASSATGVSPLHF | TGTGCCAGCAGCGCTACAGGGGTCTCACCCCTCCACTTT
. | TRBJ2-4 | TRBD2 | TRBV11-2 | CASSLELAGYYKNIQYF | TGTGCCAGCAGCTTAGAGCTAGCGGGGTACTACAAAAACATTCAGTACTTC
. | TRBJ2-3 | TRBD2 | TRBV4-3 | CASSQEGLAGTDTQYF | TGCGCCAGCAGCCAAGAAGGACTAGCGGGCACAGATACGCAGTATTTT
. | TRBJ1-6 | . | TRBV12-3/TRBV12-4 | CASSWSASPLHF | TGTGCCAGCAGTTGGAGTGCCTCACCCCTCCACTTT
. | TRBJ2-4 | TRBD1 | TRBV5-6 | CASSSGTAAYKNIQYF | TGTGCCAGCAGCTCTGGGACAGCTGCCTACAAAAACATTCAGTACTTC
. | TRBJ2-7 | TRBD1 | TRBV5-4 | CASSLDRGPSEQYF | TGTGCCAGCAGCTTAGACAGGGGGCCGTCCGAGCAGTACTTC
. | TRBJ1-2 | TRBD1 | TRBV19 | CASRPGQGYGYTF | TGTGCCAGTAGACCGGGACAGGGTTATGGCTACACCTTC
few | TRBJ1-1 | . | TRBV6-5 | CASSYSTGGYRGAFF | TGTGCCAGCAGTTACTCGACCGGAGGGTACAGAGGGGCTTTCTTT
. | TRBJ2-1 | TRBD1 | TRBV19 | CASSITGGGYNEQFF | TGTGCCAGTAGTATAACAGGGGGAGGCTACAATGAGCAGTTCTTC
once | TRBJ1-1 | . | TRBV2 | CASNWQRGEAFF | TGTGCCAGCAATTGGCAGAGAGGTGAAGCTTTCTTT
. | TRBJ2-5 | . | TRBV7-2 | CASSLTQGFVHF | TGTGCCAGCAGTTTGACACAGGGCTTTGTCCACTTC
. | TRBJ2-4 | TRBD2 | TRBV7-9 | CASSRTSGRQNIQYF | TGTGCCAGCAGCCGGACTAGCGGGAGACAAAACATTCAGTACTTC
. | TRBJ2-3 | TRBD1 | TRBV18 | CASSPRGDRSDTQYF | TGTGCCAGCTCACCGAGGGGGGACAGGTCAGATACGCAGTATTTT
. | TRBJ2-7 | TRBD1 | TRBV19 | CASSEGTGAISYEQYF | TGTGCCAGTAGTGAAGGGACAGGGGCAATCTCCTACGAGCAGTACTTC
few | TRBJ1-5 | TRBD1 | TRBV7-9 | CASSLGQGVPNQPQHF | TGTGCCAGCAGCTTAGGGCAGGGGGTTCCCAATCAGCCCCAGCATTTT
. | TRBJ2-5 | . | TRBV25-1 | CASSHRHGTQYF | TGTGCCAGCAGTCACAGGCACGGGACCCAGTACTTC
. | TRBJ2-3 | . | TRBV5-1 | CASSYWGDSTDTQYF | TGCGCCAGCAGCTATTGGGGGGACTCCACAGATACGCAGTATTTT